The source of this T cell receptor beta chain is a study of OX40 agonist ivuxolimab in advanced cancers. Assay used: immunoSEQ multiplex PCR; TCRdb lists only in-frame clones, some missing. The sample lists around 92,000 clones; 84% were seen once. Germline CDR1 reads LGHNA; CDR2 reads YNFKEQ. The CDR3 length is 17 residues. With 0 bases clipped from V and 4 bases from J, the junction kept 6 bases outside the gene matches. Anyone with autoimmune disease history or systemic immunosuppression was excluded. Baseline, cycle 4 day 1, and cycle 7 day 1 were the blood sampling points. The material sequenced was CD4+ or CD8+ T cells sorted from blood, taken in a trial of the OX40 agonist ivuxolimab. J is TRBJ2-1 and V is TRBV4-2; the match to TRBD2 covers 10 bases. This TCR was recovered from an adult with an advanced solid tumor such as melanoma, head and neck, liver or kidney cancer. CDR3 residues: CASSQETRLAGYNEQFF. Written as DNA, the CDR3 is TGTGCCAGCAGCCAAGAAACCCGACTAGCGGGTTACAATGAGCAGTTCTTC.